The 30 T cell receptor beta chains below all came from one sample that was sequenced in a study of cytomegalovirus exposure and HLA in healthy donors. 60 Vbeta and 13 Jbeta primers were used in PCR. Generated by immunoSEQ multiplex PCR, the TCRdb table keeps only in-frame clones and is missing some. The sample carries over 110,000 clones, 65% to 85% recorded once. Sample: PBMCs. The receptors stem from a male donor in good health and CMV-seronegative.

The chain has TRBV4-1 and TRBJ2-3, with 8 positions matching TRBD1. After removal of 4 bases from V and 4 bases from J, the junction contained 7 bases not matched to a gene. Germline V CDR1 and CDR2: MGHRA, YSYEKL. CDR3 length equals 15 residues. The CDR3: CASSRPGQGADTQYF. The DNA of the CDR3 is TGCGCCAGCAGCCGCCCCGGACAGGGAGCAGATACGCAGTATTTT.

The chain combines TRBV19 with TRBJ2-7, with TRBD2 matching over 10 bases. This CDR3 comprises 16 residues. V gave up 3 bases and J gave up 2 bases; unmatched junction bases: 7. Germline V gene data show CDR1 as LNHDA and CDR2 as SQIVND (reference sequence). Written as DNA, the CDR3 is TGTGCCAGTAGTATGGCTAGCGGGGGTGAGACCTACGAGCAGTACTTC. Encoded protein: CASSMASGGETYEQYF.

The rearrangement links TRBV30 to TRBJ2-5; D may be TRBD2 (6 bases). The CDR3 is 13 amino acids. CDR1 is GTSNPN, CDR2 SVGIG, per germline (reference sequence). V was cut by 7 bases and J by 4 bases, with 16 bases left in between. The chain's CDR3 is CASRRAGGETQYF. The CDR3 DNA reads TGTGCCTCGAGGAGGGCCGGGGGAGAGACCCAGTACTTC.

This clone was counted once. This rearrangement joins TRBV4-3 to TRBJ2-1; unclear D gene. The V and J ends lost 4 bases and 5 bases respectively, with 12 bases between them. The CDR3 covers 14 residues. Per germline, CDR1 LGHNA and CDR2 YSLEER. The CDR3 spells CASSPSPRDNEQFF. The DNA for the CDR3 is TGCGCCAGCAGCCCCTCTCCGAGAGACAATGAGCAGTTCTTC.

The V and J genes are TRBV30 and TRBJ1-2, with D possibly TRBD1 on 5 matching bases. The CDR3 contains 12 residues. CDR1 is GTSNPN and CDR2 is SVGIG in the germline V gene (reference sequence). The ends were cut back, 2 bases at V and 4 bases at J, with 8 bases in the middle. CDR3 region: CAWSKQAYGYTF. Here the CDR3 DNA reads TGTGCCTGGAGTAAACAGGCCTATGGCTACACCTTC. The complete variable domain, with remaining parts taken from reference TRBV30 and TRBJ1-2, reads SQTIHQWPATLVQPVGSPLSLECTVEGTSNPNLYWYRQAAGRGLQLLFYSVGIGQISSEVPQNLSASRPQDRQFILSSKKLLLSDSGFYLCAWSKQAYGYTFGSGTRLTVV.

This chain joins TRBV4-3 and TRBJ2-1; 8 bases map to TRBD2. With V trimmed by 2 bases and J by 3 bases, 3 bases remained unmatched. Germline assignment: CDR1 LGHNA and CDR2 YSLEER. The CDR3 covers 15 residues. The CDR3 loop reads CASSQIAGNYNEQFF. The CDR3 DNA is TGCGCCAGCAGCCAAATAGCGGGAAACTACAATGAGCAGTTCTTC.

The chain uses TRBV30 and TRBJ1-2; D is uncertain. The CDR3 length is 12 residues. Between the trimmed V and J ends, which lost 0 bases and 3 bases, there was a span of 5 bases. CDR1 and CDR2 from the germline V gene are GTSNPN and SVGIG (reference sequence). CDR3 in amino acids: CAWSVPDYGYTF. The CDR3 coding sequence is TGTGCCTGGAGTGTTCCAGACTATGGCTACACCTTC.

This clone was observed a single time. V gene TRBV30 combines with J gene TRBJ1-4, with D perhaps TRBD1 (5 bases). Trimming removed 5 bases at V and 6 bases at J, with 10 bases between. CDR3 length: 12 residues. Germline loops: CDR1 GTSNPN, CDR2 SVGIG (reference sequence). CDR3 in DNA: TGTGCCTGGTCTGGGGGGTATGAAAAACTGTTTTTT. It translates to CAWSGGYEKLFF.

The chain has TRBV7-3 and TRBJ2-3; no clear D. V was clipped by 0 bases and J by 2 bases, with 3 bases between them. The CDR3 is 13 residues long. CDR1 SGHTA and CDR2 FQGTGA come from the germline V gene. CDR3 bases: TGTGCCAGCAGCTTAACCTACACAGATACGCAGTATTTT. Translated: CASSLTYTDTQYF.

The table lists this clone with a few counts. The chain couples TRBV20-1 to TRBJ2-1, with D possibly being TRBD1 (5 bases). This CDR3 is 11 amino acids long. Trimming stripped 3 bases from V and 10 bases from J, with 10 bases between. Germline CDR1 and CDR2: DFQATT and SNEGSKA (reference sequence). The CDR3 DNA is TGCAGTGCTAGCGACAGCAGGGAGCAGTTCTTC. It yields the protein CSASDSREQFF.

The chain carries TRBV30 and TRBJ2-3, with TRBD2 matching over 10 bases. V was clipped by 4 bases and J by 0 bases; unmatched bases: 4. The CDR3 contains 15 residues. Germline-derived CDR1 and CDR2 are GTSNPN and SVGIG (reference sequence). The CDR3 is CAWNPSGSSTDTQYF. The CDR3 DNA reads TGTGCCTGGAACCCTAGCGGGAGTAGCACAGATACGCAGTATTTT.

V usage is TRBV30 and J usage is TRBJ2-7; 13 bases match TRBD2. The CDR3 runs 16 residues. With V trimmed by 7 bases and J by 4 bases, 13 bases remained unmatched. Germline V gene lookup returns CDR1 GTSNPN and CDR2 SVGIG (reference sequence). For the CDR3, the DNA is TGTGCCTCCGGGACTAGCGGGACCTCCCGGACTTACGAGCAGTACTTC. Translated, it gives CASGTSGTSRTYEQYF.

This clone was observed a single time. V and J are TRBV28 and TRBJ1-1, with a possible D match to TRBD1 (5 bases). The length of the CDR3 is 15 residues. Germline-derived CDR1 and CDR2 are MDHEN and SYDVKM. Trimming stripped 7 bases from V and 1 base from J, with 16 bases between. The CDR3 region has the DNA TGTGCCAGCATCGGTCCACAGACAGCGAACACTGAAGCTTTCTTT. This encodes CASIGPQTANTEAFF.

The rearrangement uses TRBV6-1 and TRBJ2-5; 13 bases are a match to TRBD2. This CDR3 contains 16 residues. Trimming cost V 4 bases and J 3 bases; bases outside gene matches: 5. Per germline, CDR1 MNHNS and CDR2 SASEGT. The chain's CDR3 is CASSVQGLAGKETQYF. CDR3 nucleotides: TGTGCCAGCAGTGTGCAGGGACTAGCGGGAAAAGAGACCCAGTACTTC.

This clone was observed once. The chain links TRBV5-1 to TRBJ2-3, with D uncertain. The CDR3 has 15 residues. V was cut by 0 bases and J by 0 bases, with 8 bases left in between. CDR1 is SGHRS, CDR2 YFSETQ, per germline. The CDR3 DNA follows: TGCGCCAGCAGCTTGGGGCAGTTGAGCACAGATACGCAGTATTTT. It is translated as CASSLGQLSTDTQYF.

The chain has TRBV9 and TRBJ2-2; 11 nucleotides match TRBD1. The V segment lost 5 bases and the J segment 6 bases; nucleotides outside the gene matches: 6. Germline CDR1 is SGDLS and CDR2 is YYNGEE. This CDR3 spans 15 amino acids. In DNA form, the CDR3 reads TGTGCCAGCAGGGGGACAGGGGGTATCGCCGGGGAGCTGTTTTTT. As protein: CASRGTGGIAGELFF. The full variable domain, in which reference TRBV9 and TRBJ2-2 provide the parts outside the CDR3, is DSGVTQTPKHLITATGQRVTLRCSPRSGDLSVYWYQQSLDQGLQFLIQYYNGEERAKGNILERFSAQQFPDLHSELNLSSLELGDSALYFCASRGTGGIAGELFFGEGSRLTVL.

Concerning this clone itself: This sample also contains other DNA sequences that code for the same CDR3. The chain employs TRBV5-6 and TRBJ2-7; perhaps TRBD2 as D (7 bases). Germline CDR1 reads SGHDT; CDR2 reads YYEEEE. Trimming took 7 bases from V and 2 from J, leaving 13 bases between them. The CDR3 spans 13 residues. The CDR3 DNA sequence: TGTGCCAGCTTAGGGGGAGGGACCTACGAGCAGTACTTC. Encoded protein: CASLGGGTYEQYF.

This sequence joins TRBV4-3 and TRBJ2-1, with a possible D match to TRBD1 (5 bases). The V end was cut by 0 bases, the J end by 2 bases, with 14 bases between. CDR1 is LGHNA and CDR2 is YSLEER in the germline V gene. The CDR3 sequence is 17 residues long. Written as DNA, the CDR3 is TGCGCCAGCAGCCAAGATAGGTTTCAAGGGGCCTACAATGAGCAGTTCTTC. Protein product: CASSQDRFQGAYNEQFF.

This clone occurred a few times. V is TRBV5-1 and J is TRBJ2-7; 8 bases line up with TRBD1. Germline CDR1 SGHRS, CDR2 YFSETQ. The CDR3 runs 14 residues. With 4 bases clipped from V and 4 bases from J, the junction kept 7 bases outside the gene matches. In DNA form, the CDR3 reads TGCGCCAGCAGCCCAGGGACAGGTGAATACGAGCAGTACTTC. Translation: CASSPGTGEYEQYF.

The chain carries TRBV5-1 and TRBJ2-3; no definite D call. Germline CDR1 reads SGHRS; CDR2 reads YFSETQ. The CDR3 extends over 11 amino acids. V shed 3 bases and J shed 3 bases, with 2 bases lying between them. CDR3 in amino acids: CASSSTDTQYF. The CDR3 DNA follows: TGCGCCAGCAGCTCGACAGATACGCAGTATTTT.

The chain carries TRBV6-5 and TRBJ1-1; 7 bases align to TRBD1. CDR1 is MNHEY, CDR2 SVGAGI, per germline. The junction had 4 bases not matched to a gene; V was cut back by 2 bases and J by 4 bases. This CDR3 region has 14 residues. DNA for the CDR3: TGTGCCAGCAGTTACGGTGCAGGGGGCACTGAAGCTTTCTTT. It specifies CASSYGAGGTEAFF.

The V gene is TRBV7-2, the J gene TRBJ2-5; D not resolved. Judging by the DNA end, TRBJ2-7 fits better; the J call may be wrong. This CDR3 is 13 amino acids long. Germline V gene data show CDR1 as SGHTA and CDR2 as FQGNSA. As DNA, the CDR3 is TGTGCCAGCAGCTATTATGCTTCCTACGAGCAGTACTTC. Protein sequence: CASSYYASYEQYF.

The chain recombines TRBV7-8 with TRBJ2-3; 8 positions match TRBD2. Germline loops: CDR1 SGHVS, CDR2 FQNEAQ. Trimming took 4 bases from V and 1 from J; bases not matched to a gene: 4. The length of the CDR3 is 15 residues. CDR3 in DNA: TGTGCCAGCAGCTCACGAGCGGGGGGCACAGATACGCAGTATTTT. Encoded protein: CASSSRAGGTDTQYF. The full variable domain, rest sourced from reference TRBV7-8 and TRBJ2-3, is GAGVSQSPRYKVAKRGQDVALRCDPISGHVSLFWYQQALGQGPEFLTYFQNEAQLDKSGLPSDRFFAERPEGSVSTLKIQRTQQEDSAVYLCASSSRAGGTDTQYFGPGTRLTVL.

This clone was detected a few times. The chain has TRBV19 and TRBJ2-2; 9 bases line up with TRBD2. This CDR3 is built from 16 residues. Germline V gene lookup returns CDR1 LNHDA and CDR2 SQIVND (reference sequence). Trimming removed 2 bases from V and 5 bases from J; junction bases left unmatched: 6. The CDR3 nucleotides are TGTGCCAGTAGTATAACGGGCGGGAGGGGTACCGGGGAGCTGTTTTTT. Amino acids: CASSITGGRGTGELFF. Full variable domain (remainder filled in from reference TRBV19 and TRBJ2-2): DGGITQSPKYLFRKEGQNVTLSCEQNLNHDAMYWYRQDPGQGLRLIYYSQIVNDFQKGDIAEGYSVSREKKESFPLTVTSAQKNPTAFYLCASSITGGRGTGELFFGEGSRLTVL.

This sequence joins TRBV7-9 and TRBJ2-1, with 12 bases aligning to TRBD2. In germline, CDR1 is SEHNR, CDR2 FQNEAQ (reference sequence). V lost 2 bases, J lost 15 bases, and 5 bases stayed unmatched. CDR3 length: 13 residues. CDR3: CASSLTTSGRWFF. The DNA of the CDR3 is TGTGCCAGCAGCTTAACGACTAGCGGGAGATGGTTCTTC.

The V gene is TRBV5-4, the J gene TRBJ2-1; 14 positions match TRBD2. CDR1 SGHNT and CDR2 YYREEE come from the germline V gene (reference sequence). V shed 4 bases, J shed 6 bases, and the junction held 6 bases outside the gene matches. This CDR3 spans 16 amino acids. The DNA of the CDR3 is TGTGCCAGCAGCCTGGGACTAGCGGGAGCCATCAATGAGCAGTTCTTC. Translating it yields CASSLGLAGAINEQFF. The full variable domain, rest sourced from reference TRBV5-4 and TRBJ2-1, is ETGVTQSPTHLIKTRGQQVTLRCSSQSGHNTVSWYQQALGQGPQFIFQYYREEENGRGNFPPRFSGLQFPNYSSELNVNALELDDSALYLCASSLGLAGAINEQFFGPGTRLTVL.

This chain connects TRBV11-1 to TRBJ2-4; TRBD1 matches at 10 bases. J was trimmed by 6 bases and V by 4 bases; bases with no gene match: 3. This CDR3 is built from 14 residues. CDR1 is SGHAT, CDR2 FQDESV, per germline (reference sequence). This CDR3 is CASSSWDRGNIQYF. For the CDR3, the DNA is TGTGCCAGCAGCTCCTGGGACAGGGGAAACATTCAGTACTTC.

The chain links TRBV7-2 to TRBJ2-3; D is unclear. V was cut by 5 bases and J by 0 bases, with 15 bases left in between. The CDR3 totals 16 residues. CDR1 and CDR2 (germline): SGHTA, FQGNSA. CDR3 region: CASSLDMTTSTDTQYF. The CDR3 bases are TGTGCCAGCAGCCTCGACATGACCACTAGCACAGATACGCAGTATTTT.

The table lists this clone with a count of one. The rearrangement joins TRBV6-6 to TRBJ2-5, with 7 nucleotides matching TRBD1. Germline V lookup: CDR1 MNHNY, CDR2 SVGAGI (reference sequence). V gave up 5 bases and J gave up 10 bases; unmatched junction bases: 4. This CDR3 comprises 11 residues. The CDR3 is CASSIQGDQYF. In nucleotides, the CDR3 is TGTGCCAGCAGTATCCAGGGGGACCAGTACTTC.

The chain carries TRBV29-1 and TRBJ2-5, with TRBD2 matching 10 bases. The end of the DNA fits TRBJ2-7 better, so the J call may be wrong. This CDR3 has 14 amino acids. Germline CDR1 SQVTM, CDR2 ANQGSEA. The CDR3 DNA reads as TGCAGCGTGAAAGGACTAGCGGAATCCTACGAGCAGTACTTC. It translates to CSVKGLAESYEQYF.